This TCR beta chain was observed in a study of Ad26.COV2.S vaccination and SARS-CoV-2 variants. For this clone: Its antigen is undetermined.

Germline-derived CDR1 and CDR2 are SGHNT and YYREEE (reference sequence). V dropped 0 bases and J dropped 7; count of bases not matched to a gene: 5. The CDR3 covers 15 residues. Assay: immunoSEQ multiplex PCR; the TCRdb copy retains only in-frame clones and omits some. This sample carries some 290,000 clones, approximately 86% of them seen once, and the ten largest clones take 2% to 2.5%. Overall study results and limits: Responses of spike-specific T cells (both CD8+ and CD4+) reportedly showed substantial breadth after vaccination.

Treatment of the sample: around 19 received Ad26.COV2.S at low or high dose, single or two shots; several received placebo; per-sample allocation not given. Material that was analyzed had been drawn on day 63 after the first vaccine or placebo injection. Here the sequenced sample was peripheral blood, taken in a trial of Ad26.COV2.S vaccine versus placebo. This TCR derives from a person aged 18-65 years who received the Ad26.COV2.S COVID-19 vaccine or a placebo. The chain links TRBV5-4 to TRBJ1-2; 11 positions match TRBD1. DNA for the CDR3: TGTGCCAGCAGCTTGGTGGACGGGACAGGGGGTGGCTACACCTTC. Translated: CASSLVDGTGGGYTF.